A single sample is the source of the 7 T cell receptor beta chains below, sequenced in a study of CD8 T cells in ankylosing spondylitis. Study outcomes and limitations: Seemingly characteristic of ankylosing spondylitis blood was a TCR beta motif consisting of 7 or 8 highly homologous variants.

For these receptors, no antigen is known. Via MiXCR, TCRdb re-called the 5' RACE reads, giving one row per CDR3 protein. The sample contains about 330,000 distinct CDR3 sequences, roughly 8% of which appear only once. The sequenced sample was blood, either unsorted or a sorted T cell fraction (not recorded which). The receptors were gathered from a male donor with ankylosing spondylitis.

This clonotype was counted between two and nine times. This CDR3 reads CSASSSGRADYNEQFF. In nucleotides, the CDR3 is TGCAGTGCTTCCTCTAGCGGGAGGGCCGACTACAATGAGCAGTTCTTC. The chain couples TRBV20-1 to TRBJ2-1; 12 positions match TRBD2. This CDR3 contains 16 residues. CDR1 is DFQATT, CDR2 SNEGSKA, per germline (reference sequence). Trimming at V came to 5 bases and at J to 3 bases, leaving 8 bases not matched to a gene.

V usage is TRBV7-3 and J usage is TRBJ2-1, with D perhaps TRBD1 or TRBD2 (5 bases each). This CDR3 contains 15 residues. The ends were cut back, 3 bases at V and 7 bases at J, with 16 bases in the middle. Germline CDR1 reads SGHTA; CDR2 reads FQGTGA. CDR3 in DNA: TGTGCCAGCAGCTTGGGGGAAACGCGAACTAATGAGCAGTTCTTC. Translating gives CASSLGETRTNEQFF.

This clonotype showed up many times. The chain recombines TRBV4-1 with TRBJ2-2; D not certain. Between the trimmed V and J ends, which lost 4 bases and 1 base, there was a span of 13 bases. The CDR3 length is 16 residues. CDR1 is MGHRA, CDR2 YSYEKL, per germline. As DNA, the CDR3 is TGCGCCAGCAGCCGTCCCCCGACGGTGAACACCGGGGAGCTGTTTTTT. Protein: CASSRPPTVNTGELFF.

The chain links TRBV12-3 or TRBV12-4 to TRBJ2-1; D remains unclear. This CDR3 is 15 amino acids long. The ends were cut back, 6 bases at V and 4 bases at J, with 16 bases in the middle. CDR3 DNA: TGTGCCAGCAGCACCCAGTCACAGTCATACAATGAGCAGTTCTTC. Residues: CASSTQSQSYNEQFF.

This clonotype showed up just a few times. The V call is TRBV4-1, the J call TRBJ2-1; 13 positions agree with TRBD2. This CDR3 has 16 residues. With 4 bases clipped from V and 5 bases from J, the junction kept 5 bases outside the gene matches. Germline CDR1 and CDR2: MGHRA and YSYEKL. The CDR3 spells CASSPGTSGTHNEQFF. The CDR3 DNA reads TGCGCCAGCAGCCCGGGGACTAGCGGGACCCACAATGAGCAGTTCTTC.

This clonotype was counted between two and nine times. In nucleotides, the CDR3 is TGTGCCAGCAGTTCCAGTGGGGAGACCCAGTACTTC. It is translated as CASSSSGETQYF. The rearrangement links TRBV28 to TRBJ2-5; D is unclear. V shed 4 bases and J shed 5 bases, with 8 bases lying between them. There are 12 residues in the CDR3. Germline V CDR1 and CDR2: MDHEN, SYDVKM.

This chain's CDR3 is CAMRARLDTGELFF. CDR3 nucleotides: TGTGCCATGCGAGCTCGCCTTGATACCGGGGAGCTGTTTTTT. This chain joins TRBV12-3 or TRBV12-4 and TRBJ2-2, with unresolved D. The CDR3 runs to 14 residues. Trimming left V 10 bases short and J 5 bases short, with 17 bases between.